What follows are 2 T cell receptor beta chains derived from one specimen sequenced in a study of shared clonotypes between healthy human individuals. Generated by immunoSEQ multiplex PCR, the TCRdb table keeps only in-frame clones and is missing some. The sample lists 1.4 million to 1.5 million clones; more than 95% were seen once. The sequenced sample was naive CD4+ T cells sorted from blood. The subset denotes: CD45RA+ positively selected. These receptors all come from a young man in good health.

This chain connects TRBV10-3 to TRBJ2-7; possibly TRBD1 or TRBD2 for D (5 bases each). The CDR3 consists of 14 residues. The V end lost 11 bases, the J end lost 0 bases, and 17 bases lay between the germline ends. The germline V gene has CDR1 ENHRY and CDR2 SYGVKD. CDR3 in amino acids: CAVTGDLSSYEQYF. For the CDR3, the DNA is TGTGCCGTAACCGGGGACCTCAGCTCCTACGAGCAGTACTTC.

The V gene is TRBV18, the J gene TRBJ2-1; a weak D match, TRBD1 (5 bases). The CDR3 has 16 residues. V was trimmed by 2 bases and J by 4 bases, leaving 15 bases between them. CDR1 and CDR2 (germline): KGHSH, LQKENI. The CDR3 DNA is TGTGCCAGCTCACCAACAGACAGCCGAATATACAATGAGCAGTTCTTC. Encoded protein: CASSPTDSRIYNEQFF.